The 13 T cell receptor beta chains in this list originate from one sample, sequenced in a study of cytomegalovirus exposure and HLA in healthy donors (dated by TCRdb to the late 2010s). Receptor libraries were prepared by the immunoSEQ multiplex PCR assay. A mixture of 60 forward primers for TCR Vbeta segments and 13 reverse primers for TCR Jbeta segments was used in the multiplex PCR. TCRdb stores this immuneACCESS table with in-frame sequences only. Part of the clones is absent; in the studies checked, under half of the shortfall reflects unresolved V genes, and no reason is known for the rest. This sample holds under 300,000 clones; around 86% were observed only once. Around 4% of the sample goes to the ten largest clones. Sequencing input: PBMCs. The receptors come from a man aged 40-49 years in good health and CMV-seropositive.

The chain employs TRBV7-2 and TRBJ1-5; TRBD1 might be the D (6 bases). The CDR3 consists of 17 residues. Germline assignment: CDR1 SGHTA and CDR2 FQGNSA. V shed 5 bases and J shed 2 bases, with 19 bases lying between them. The DNA of the CDR3 is TGTGCCAGCAGCCGGAGGGGAGGGGGAATGGGCAATCAGCCCCAGCATTTT. This sequence encodes CASSRRGGGMGNQPQHF.

This sequence joins TRBV5-1 and TRBJ2-7; 10 bases agree with TRBD1. J was trimmed by 2 bases and V by 4 bases; bases with no gene match: 6. Germline V lookup: CDR1 SGHRS, CDR2 YFSETQ. This CDR3 is built from 15 residues. DNA for the CDR3: TGCGCCAGCAGCCCGGGACAGGGGACCCCCTACGAGCAGTACTTC. The encoded protein is CASSPGQGTPYEQYF.

This clone showed up just once. The J gene is TRBJ1-5, the V gene TRBV28; tentative D call: TRBD1 (6 bases). Trimming pared 2 bases from V and 5 bases from J, leaving 13 bases between. The CDR3 totals 15 residues. Germline CDR1 MDHEN, CDR2 SYDVKM. CDR3 bases: TGTGCCAGCAGTTTAGGTGCAGGGGTCGATCAGCCCCAGCATTTT. Its translation: CASSLGAGVDQPQHF.

This clone was counted only a few times. The CDR3 reads CASSGGLAGGGDTQYF. The CDR3 coding sequence is TGTGCCAGCAGTGGAGGACTAGCGGGAGGAGGAGATACGCAGTATTTT. The chain joins TRBV6-1 to TRBJ2-3, with 14 bases aligning to TRBD2. V trimming: 4 bases; J trimming: 5 bases; junction bases outside the gene matches: 5. The CDR3 sequence is 16 residues long. Germline V gene lookup returns CDR1 MNHNS and CDR2 SASEGT.

V usage is TRBV15 and J usage is TRBJ1-3; no clear D. Trimming pared 2 bases from V and 0 bases from J, leaving 8 bases between. Germline CDR1 is LNHNV and CDR2 is YYDKDF (reference sequence). The CDR3 sequence is 15 residues long. In nucleotides, the CDR3 is TGTGCCACCAGCAGACAGAAAACCTCTGGAAACACCATATATTTT. It codes for CATSRQKTSGNTIYF.

In regard to this clone: One junction end disagrees with the germline gene, perhaps due to a read error. The rearrangement uses TRBV28 and TRBJ1-2, with 9 bases fitting TRBD1. The CDR3 is 15 amino acids. Germline assignment: CDR1 MDHEN and CDR2 SYDVKM. The CDR3 region has the DNA TGTGCCAGCACCGAGACCGGGACAGGGAACTACGGCTACACCTTC. Protein: CASTETGTGNYGYTF.

The chain combines TRBV7-9 with TRBJ1-3; perhaps TRBD1 as D (6 bases). CDR3 size: 13 residues. The germline V and J ends were trimmed by 5 bases and 4 bases, with 9 bases remaining between them. Germline-derived CDR1 and CDR2 are SEHNR and FQNEAQ (reference sequence). The CDR3, as DNA: TGTGCCAGCAGCCCTACAGGGGGAAACACCATATATTTT. This sequence encodes CASSPTGGNTIYF.

The rearrangement joins TRBV6-5 to TRBJ2-5; no clear D gene. In germline, CDR1 is MNHEY, CDR2 SVGAGI. Trimming pared 4 bases from V and 3 bases from J, leaving 9 bases between. CDR3 length: 13 amino acids. CDR3 sequence reads: CASSSGIEETQYF. As DNA, the CDR3 is TGTGCCAGCAGTTCAGGTATAGAAGAGACCCAGTACTTC.

CDR3 coding DNA: TGTGCCAGCAGCTTAGTCCTGGGACTAGCGGGAAGGGATGAGCAGTTCTTC. This sequence encodes CASSLVLGLAGRDEQFF. This sequence joins TRBV11-2 and TRBJ2-1; 13 bases align to TRBD2. Germline V lookup: CDR1 SGHAT, CDR2 FQNNGV. V lost 1 base, J lost 8 bases, and 8 bases stayed unmatched. The CDR3 covers 17 residues. The full variable domain, its missing parts supplied by reference TRBV11-2 and TRBJ2-1, is EAGVAQSPRYKIIEKRQSVAFWCNPISGHATLYWYQQILGQGPKLLIQFQNNGVVDDSQLPKDRFSAERLKGVDSTLKIQPAKLEDSAVYLCASSLVLGLAGRDEQFFGPGTRLTVL.

The chain joins TRBV11-2 to TRBJ1-1, with D perhaps TRBD1 (6 bases). Germline V gene lookup returns CDR1 SGHAT and CDR2 FQNNGV. Trimming removed 1 base at V and 5 bases at J, with 17 bases between. The CDR3 consists of 16 residues. The CDR3 loop is CASSLVGQGGVTEAFF. CDR3 DNA: TGTGCCAGCAGCTTAGTGGGACAAGGGGGGGTGACTGAAGCTTTCTTT.

V gene TRBV5-1 combines with J gene TRBJ1-3; a weak D match, TRBD1 (6 bases). This CDR3 has 15 residues. Per the germline V gene, CDR1 is SGHRS and CDR2 is YFSETQ. Trimming took 7 bases from V and 8 from J, leaving 22 bases between them. The DNA of the CDR3 is TGCGCCAGCGCCAAATATGGTTCAGAGGGGGACACCATATATTTT. Translated: CASAKYGSEGDTIYF.

The chain combines TRBV18 with TRBJ1-4, with 7 bases matching TRBD1. V lost 1 base to trimming and J lost 5 bases; unmatched junction nucleotides: 7. Germline CDR1 KGHSH, CDR2 LQKENI. CDR3 length equals 16 residues. In DNA form, the CDR3 reads TGTGCCAGCTCACCACAAGCCGGGACAGTAAATGAAAAACTGTTTTTT. Its translation is CASSPQAGTVNEKLFF.

The V gene is TRBV28, the J gene TRBJ2-2, with TRBD2 identical over 13 bases. The CDR3 totals 17 residues. Germline V gene data show CDR1 as MDHEN and CDR2 as SYDVKM. The junction had 4 bases not matched to a gene; V was cut back by 0 bases and J by 6 bases. CDR3 bases: TGTGCCAGCAGTTTATGGCGACTAGCGGGAGGACCCGGGGAGCTGTTTTTT. Translated, it gives CASSLWRLAGGPGELFF.